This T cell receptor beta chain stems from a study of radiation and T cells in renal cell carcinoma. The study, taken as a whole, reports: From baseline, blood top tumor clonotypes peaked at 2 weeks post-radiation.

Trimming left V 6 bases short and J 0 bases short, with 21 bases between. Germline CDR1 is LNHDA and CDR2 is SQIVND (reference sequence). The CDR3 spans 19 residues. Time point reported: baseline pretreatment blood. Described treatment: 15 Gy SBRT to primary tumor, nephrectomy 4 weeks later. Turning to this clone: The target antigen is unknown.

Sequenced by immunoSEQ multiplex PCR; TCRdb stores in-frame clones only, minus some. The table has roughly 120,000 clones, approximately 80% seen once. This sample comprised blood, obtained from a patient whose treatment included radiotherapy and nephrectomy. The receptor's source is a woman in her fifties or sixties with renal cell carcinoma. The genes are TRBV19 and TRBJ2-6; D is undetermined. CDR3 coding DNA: TGTGCCAGTAGCAGTTGGGGTGACTTTGTTAGCTCTGGGGCCAACGTCCTGACTTTC. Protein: CASSSWGDFVSSGANVLTF. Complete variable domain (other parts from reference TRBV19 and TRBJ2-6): DGGITQSPKYLFRKEGQNVTLSCEQNLNHDAMYWYRQDPGQGLRLIYYSQIVNDFQKGDIAEGYSVSREKKESFPLTVTSAQKNPTAFYLCASSSWGDFVSSGANVLTFGAGSRLTVL.